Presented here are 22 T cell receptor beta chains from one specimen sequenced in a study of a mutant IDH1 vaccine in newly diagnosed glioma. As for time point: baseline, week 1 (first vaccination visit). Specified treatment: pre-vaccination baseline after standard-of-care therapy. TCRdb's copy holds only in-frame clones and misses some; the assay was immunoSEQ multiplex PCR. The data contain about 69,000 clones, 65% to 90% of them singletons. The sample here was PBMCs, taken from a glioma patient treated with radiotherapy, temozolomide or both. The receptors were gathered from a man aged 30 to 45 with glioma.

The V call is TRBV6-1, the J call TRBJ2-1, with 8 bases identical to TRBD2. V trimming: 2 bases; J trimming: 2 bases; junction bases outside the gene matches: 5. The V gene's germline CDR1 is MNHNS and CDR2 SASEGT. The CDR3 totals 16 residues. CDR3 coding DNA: TGTGCCAGCAGTGAAAGAACGGGGGGGGCCTACAATGAGCAGTTCTTC. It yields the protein CASSERTGGAYNEQFF.

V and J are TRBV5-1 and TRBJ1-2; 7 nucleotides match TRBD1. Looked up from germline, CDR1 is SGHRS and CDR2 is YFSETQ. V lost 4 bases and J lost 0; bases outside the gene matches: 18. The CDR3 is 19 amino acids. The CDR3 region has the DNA TGCGCCAGCAGCCCAGAACCCAGGGGGGTAAAAAGGGCTAACTATGGCTACACCTTC. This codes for CASSPEPRGVKRANYGYTF.

DNA for the CDR3: TGCGCCAGCAGCCAGCTCGGAACCACAATTGGGGAAAAACTGTTTTTT. It translates to CASSQLGTTIGEKLFF. V is TRBV4-1 and J is TRBJ1-4; D not resolved. Germline V CDR1 and CDR2: MGHRA, YSYEKL. Trimming removed 3 bases from V and 8 bases from J, with 19 bases in between. This CDR3 has 16 residues.

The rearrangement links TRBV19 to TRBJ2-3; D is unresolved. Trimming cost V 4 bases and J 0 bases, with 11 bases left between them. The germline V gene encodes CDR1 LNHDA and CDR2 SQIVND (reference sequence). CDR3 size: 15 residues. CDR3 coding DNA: TGTGCCAGTAGTAGTCAAGGGTGGAGCACAGATACGCAGTATTTT. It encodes CASSSQGWSTDTQYF.

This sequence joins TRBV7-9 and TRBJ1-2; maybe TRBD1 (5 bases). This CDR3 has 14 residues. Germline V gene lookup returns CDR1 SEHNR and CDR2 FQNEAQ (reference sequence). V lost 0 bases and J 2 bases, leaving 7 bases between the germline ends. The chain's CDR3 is CASSLATENYGYTF. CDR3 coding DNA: TGTGCCAGCAGCTTAGCGACAGAAAACTATGGCTACACCTTC. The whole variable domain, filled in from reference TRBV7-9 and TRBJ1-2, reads DTGVSQNPRHKITKRGQNVTFRCDPISEHNRLYWYRQTLGQGPEFLTYFQNEAQLEKSRLLSDRFSAERPKGSFSTLEIQRTEQGDSAMYLCASSLATENYGYTFGSGTRLTVV.

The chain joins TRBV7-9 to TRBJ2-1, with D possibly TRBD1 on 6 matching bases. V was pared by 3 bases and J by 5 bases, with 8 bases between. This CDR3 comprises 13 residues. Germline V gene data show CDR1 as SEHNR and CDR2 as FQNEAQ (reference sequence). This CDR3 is CASSLGHNNEQFF. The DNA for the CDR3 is TGTGCCAGCAGCTTGGGACACAACAATGAGCAGTTCTTC.

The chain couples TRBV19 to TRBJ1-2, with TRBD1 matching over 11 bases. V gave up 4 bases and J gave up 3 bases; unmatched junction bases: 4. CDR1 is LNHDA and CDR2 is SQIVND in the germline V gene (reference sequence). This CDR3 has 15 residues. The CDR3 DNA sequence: TGTGCCAGTAGTAACCGGGACAGGGGGGACTATGGCTACACCTTC. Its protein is CASSNRDRGDYGYTF.

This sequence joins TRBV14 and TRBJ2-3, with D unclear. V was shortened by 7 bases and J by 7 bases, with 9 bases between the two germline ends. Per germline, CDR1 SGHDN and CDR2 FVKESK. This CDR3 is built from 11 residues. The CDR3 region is CASNHHHTQYF. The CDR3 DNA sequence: TGTGCCAGCAACCACCATCATACGCAGTATTTT.

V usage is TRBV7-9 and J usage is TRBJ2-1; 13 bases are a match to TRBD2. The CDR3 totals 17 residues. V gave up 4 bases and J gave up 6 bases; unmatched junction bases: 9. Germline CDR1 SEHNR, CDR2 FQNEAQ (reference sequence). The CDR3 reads CASSSGLAGAVRNEQFF. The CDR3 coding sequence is TGTGCCAGCAGCTCAGGACTAGCGGGGGCAGTTCGCAATGAGCAGTTCTTC.

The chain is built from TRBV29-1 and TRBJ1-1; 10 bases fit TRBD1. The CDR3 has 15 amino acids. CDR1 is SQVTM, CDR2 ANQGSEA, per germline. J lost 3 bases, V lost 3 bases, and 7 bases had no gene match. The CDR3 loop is CSVDLRQGAYTEAFF. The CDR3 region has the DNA TGCAGCGTTGACCTAAGACAGGGGGCCTACACTGAAGCTTTCTTT.

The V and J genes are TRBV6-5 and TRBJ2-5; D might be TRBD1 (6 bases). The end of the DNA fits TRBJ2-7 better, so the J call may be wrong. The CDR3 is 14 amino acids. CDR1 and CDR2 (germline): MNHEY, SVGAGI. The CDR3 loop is CASSEEEGGYEQYF. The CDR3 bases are TGTGCCAGCAGTGAAGAAGAAGGGGGTTACGAGCAGTACTTC.

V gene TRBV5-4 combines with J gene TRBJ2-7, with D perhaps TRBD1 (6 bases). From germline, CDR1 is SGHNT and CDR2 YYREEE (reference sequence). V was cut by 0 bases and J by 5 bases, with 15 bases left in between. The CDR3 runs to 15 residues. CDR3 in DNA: TGTGCCAGCAGCTTGGTTGGGGGCGCTATCCACGAGCAGTACTTC. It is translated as CASSLVGGAIHEQYF.

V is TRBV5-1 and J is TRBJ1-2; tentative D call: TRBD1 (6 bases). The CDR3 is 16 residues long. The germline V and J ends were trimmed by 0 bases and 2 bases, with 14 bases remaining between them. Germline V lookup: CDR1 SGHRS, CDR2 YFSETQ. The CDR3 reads CASSLEGTTYNYGYTF. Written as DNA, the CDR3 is TGCGCCAGCAGCTTGGAAGGGACAACATACAACTATGGCTACACCTTC.

The CDR3 DNA reads as TGTGCCAGTAGTATTGGGCTCTCAGATACGCAGTATTTT. Encoded protein: CASSIGLSDTQYF. The chain recombines TRBV19 with TRBJ2-3; D is unresolved. This CDR3 spans 13 amino acids. The germline gives CDR1 LNHDA, CDR2 SQIVND (reference sequence). Deletions cut 3 bases from V and 4 bases from J, with 8 bases between.

The CDR3 is CASSKLAGGYTDTQYF. The CDR3 bases are TGTGCCAGTAGTAAGCTAGCGGGGGGCTACACAGATACGCAGTATTTT. The genes are TRBV19 and TRBJ2-3; the match to TRBD2 covers 11 bases. CDR3 length equals 16 residues. Germline values: CDR1 LNHDA, CDR2 SQIVND (reference sequence). V shed 4 bases, J shed 2 bases, and the junction held 5 bases outside the gene matches.

This CDR3 is CASSLGQPMANTEAFF. DNA for the CDR3: TGTGCCAGCAGTTTGGGACAGCCGATGGCGAACACTGAAGCTTTCTTT. The gene calls are TRBV6-5 and TRBJ1-1; TRBD1 aligns across 7 bases. From germline, CDR1 is MNHEY and CDR2 SVGAGI. The length of the CDR3 is 16 residues. Trimming took 4 bases from V and 1 from J; bases not matched to a gene: 9.

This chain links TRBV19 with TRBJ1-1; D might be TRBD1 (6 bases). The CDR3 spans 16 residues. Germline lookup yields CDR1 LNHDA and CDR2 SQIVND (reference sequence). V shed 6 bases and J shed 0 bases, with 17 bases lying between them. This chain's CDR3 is CASSVNPGALNTEAFF. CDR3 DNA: TGTGCCAGTAGCGTTAACCCAGGGGCCCTGAACACTGAAGCTTTCTTT. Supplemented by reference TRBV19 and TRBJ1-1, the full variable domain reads DGGITQSPKYLFRKEGQNVTLSCEQNLNHDAMYWYRQDPGQGLRLIYYSQIVNDFQKGDIAEGYSVSREKKESFPLTVTSAQKNPTAFYLCASSVNPGALNTEAFFGQGTRLTVV.

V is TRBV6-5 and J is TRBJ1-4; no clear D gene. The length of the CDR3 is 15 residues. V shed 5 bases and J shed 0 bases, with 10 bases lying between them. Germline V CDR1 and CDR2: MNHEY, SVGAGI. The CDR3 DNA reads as TGTGCCAGCAGTCAGACCATAACAACTAATGAAAAACTGTTTTTT. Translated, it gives CASSQTITTNEKLFF.

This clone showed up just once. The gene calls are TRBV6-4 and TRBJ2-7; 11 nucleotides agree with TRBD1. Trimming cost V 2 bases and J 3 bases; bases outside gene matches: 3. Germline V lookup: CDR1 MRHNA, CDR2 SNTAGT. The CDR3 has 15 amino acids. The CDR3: CASSDAGTGGYEQYF. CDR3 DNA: TGTGCCAGCAGTGACGCCGGGACAGGGGGCTACGAGCAGTACTTC.

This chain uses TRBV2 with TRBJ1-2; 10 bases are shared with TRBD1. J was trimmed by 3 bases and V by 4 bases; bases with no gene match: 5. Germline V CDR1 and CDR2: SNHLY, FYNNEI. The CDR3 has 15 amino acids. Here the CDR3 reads CASSAGTGEDYGYTF. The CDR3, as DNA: TGTGCCAGCAGTGCCGGGACAGGGGAAGACTATGGCTACACCTTC.

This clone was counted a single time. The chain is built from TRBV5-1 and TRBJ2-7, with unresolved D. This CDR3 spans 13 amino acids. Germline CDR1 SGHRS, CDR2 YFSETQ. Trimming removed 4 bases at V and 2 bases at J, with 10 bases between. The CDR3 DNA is TGCGCCAGCAGCCCAGAACCAGCCTACGAGCAGTACTTC. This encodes CASSPEPAYEQYF.

Written as DNA, the CDR3 is TGTGCCAGCAGCTTGTACGGCACTGAAGCTTTCTTT. Its protein product is CASSLYGTEAFF. The chain recombines TRBV5-5 with TRBJ1-1; D is undetermined. Germline values: CDR1 SGHKS, CDR2 YYEKEE (reference sequence). The CDR3 contains 12 residues. The V end was cut by 1 base, the J end by 4 bases, with 5 bases between.